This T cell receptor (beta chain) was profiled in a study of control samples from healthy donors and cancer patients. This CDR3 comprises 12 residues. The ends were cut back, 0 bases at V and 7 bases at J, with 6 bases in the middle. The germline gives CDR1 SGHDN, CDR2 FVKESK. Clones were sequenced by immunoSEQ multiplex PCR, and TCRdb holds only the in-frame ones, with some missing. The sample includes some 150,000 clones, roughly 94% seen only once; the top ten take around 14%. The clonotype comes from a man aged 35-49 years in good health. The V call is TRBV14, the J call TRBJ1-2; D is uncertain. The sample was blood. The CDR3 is CASSQERSGYTF. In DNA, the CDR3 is TGTGCCAGCAGCCAAGAACGGTCTGGCTACACCTTC.